The clone carrying this T cell receptor beta chain showed up just once. The antigen remains undetermined. The sample comes from a study of cytomegalovirus exposure and HLA in healthy donors. About the research overall: Of all 400 or so donors who were genotyped, about 80% belonged to the Caucasian-associated ancestry cluster. Overall study results and limits: Some TCR beta chains (roughly 150 of them) were listed as cytomegalovirus-associated. In a later analysis, a missense DCLRE1C variant was linked to TCR beta V- and J-gene trimming. Many donors carried some public TCRs, although rarity characterized most TCR sequences.

Germline assignment: CDR1 MGHRA and CDR2 YSYEKL. The CDR3 is 15 residues long. V lost 4 bases to trimming and J lost 7 bases; unmatched junction nucleotides: 8. Primers included in the PCR were 60 Vbeta and 13 Jbeta primers. Assay: immunoSEQ multiplex PCR; the TCRdb copy retains only in-frame clones and omits some. The sample shows roughly 190,000 clones, over 60% of them seen only once. The J gene is TRBJ2-2, the V gene TRBV4-1; 8 bases map to TRBD2. The source material was PBMCs. The clonotype was recovered from a woman aged 40 to 55 in good health and CMV-seronegative. As DNA, the CDR3 is TGCGCCAGCAGCCGGACGGGAGGGCCCGGCGGGGAGCTGTTTTTT. Amino acid sequence: CASSRTGGPGGELFF.